This T cell receptor (beta chain) derives from a study of CD8 T cells in ankylosing spondylitis. The study, taken as a whole, reports: In reactive arthritis synovial fluid and blood, some motif variants had been reported before. There was reportedly significant enrichment of clones that were disease-linked in matched ankylosing spondylitis synovial fluid.

Libraries for TCR beta were made by quantitative 5'-RACE with molecular barcodes. A single record per CDR3 protein comes from TCRdb applying MiXCR to the 5' RACE reads. Of about 150,000 distinct CDR3 sequences in the sample, approximately 10% were seen once. This clonotype showed up many times. Its antigen is still unknown. The V gene's germline CDR1 is LGHNA and CDR2 YNFKEQ. The CDR3 sequence is 18 residues long. V shed 0 bases and J 9 bases; nucleotides not matched to a gene: 15. Sequenced material: blood, either unsorted or a sorted T cell fraction (not recorded which). The origin of this receptor is a female donor with ankylosing spondylitis or in good health (not recorded which). The chain carries TRBV4-2 and TRBJ2-1; TRBD2 matches at 9 bases. CDR3 in DNA: TGTGCCAGCAGCCAAGATTGGGTGGGACTAGCAGGTAGTGTTGAGCAGTTCTTC. Protein sequence: CASSQDWVGLAGSVEQFF.